This T cell receptor beta chain was documented in a study of T cell repertoires in cytomegalovirus infection. Study conclusions and caveats: HLA-C-restricted CMV clonotypes gave the most frequent clonotype in two of eight donors.

There are many counts of this clonotype. Its target is unknown. TCRdb ran MiXCR on the reads and lists one entry per CDR3 protein. The sample has about 230,000 distinct CDR3 sequences; around 6.4% are singletons. V lost 5 bases and J lost 0, with 17 bases in between. The CDR3 covers 17 residues. Germline V CDR1 and CDR2: SGHVS, FNYEAQ. The chain recombines TRBV7-6 with TRBJ1-5, with D unresolved. The origin of this receptor is a human donor in good health (CMV status not recorded). Some clones in this sample may be carry-over from other donors' samples. The material sequenced was PBMCs. CDR3 DNA sequence: TGTGCCAGCAGCCCCAGACGGGATCCTTATAGCAATCAGCCCCAGCATTTT. Translated: CASSPRRDPYSNQPQHF.